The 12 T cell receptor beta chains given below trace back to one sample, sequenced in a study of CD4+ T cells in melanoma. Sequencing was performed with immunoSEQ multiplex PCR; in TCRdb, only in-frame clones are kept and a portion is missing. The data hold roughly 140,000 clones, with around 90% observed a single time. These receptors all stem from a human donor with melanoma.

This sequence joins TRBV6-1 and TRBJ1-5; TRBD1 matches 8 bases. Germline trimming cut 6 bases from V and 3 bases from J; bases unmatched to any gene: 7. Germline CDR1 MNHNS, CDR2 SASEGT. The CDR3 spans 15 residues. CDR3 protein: CASSEGQVLNQPQHF. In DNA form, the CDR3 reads TGTGCCAGCAGCGAGGGACAGGTCCTCAATCAGCCCCAGCATTTT.

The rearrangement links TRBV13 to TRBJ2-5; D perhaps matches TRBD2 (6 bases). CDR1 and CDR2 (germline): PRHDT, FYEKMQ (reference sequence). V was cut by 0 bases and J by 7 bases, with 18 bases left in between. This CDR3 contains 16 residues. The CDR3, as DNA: TGTGCCAGCAGCTTAGGAATTAGCGGTACGGCGGGGACCCAGTACTTC. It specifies CASSLGISGTAGTQYF.

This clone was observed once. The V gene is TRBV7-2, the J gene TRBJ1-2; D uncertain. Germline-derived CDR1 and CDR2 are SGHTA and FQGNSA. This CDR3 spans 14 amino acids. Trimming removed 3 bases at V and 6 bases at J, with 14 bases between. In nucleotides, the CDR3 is TGTGCCAGCAGCTTGGACCCCCCCATTAATGGCTACACCTTC. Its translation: CASSLDPPINGYTF.

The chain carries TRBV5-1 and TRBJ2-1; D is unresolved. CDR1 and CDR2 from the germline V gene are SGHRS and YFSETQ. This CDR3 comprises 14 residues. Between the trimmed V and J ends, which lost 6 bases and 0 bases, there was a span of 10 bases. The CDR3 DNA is TGCGCCAGCACGGTTGATAGCTCCTACAATGAGCAGTTCTTC. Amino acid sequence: CASTVDSSYNEQFF.

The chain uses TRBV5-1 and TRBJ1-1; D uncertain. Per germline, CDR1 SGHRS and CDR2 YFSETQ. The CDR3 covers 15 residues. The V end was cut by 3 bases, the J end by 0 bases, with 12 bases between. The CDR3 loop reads CASSSLGPVNTEAFF. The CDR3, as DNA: TGCGCCAGCAGCTCACTAGGGCCAGTGAACACTGAAGCTTTCTTT.

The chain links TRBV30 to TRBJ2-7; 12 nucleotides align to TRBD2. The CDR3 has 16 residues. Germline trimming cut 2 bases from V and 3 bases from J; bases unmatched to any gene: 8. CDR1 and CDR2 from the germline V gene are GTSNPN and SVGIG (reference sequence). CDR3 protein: CAWSPRGTSGYYEQYF. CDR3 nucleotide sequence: TGTGCCTGGAGTCCCCGAGGGACTAGCGGGTACTACGAGCAGTACTTC. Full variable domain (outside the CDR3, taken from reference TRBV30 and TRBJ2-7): SQTIHQWPATLVQPVGSPLSLECTVEGTSNPNLYWYRQAAGRGLQLLFYSVGIGQISSEVPQNLSASRPQDRQFILSSKKLLLSDSGFYLCAWSPRGTSGYYEQYFGPGTRLTVT.

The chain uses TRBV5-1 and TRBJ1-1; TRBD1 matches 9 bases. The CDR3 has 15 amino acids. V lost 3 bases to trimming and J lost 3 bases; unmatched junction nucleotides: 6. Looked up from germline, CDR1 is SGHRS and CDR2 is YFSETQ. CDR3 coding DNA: TGCGCCAGCAGCTCTTCCGGACAGGGGTACACTGAAGCTTTCTTT. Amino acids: CASSSSGQGYTEAFF. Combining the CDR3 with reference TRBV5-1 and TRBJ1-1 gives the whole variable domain KAGVTQTPRYLIKTRGQQVTLSCSPISGHRSVSWYQQTPGQGLQFLFEYFSETQRNKGNFPGRFSGRQFSNSRSEMNVSTLELGDSALYLCASSSSGQGYTEAFFGQGTRLTVV.

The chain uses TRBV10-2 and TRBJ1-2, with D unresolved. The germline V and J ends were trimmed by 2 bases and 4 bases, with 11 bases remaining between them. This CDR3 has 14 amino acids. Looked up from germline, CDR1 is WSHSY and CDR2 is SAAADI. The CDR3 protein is CASSEGQVAYGYTF. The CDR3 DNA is TGCGCCAGCAGTGAGGGTCAGGTTGCCTATGGCTACACCTTC.

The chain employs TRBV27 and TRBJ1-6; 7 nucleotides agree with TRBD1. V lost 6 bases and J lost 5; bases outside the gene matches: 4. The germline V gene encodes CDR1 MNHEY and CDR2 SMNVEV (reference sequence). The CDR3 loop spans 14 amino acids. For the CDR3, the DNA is TGTGCCAGCAGGACAGGGTTGAATAATTCACCCCTCCACTTT. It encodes CASRTGLNNSPLHF.

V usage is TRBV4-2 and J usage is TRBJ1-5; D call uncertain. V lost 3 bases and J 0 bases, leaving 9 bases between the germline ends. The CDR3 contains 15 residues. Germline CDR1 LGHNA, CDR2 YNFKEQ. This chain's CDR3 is CASSHNRNSNQPQHF. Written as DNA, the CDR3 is TGTGCCAGCAGCCACAATCGCAATAGCAATCAGCCCCAGCATTTT.

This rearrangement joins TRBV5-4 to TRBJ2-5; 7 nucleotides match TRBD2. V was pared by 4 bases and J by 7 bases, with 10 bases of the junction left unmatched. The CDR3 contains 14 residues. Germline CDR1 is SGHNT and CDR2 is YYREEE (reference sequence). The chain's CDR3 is CASSPWGLSGTQYF. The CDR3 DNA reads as TGTGCCAGCAGCCCGTGGGGACTATCCGGGACCCAGTACTTC.

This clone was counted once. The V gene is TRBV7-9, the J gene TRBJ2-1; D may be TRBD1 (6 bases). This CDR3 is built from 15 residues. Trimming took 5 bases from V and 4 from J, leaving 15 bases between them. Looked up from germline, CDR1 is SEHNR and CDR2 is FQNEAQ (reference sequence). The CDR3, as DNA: TGTGCCAGCAGCCCCAACAGGGAATTTTACAATGAGCAGTTCTTC. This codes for CASSPNREFYNEQFF.